This T cell receptor (beta chain) stems from a study of tumor-infiltrating lymphocytes in primary liver carcinoma. Making TCR beta cDNA involved approximately 530 ng total RNA and a constant-region primer. A slightly modified ARM-PCR protocol with three nested multiplex PCR rounds produced these TCR beta libraries. The first two PCR rounds, around 10 cycles each, used TRBV1-TRBV30 forward primers and a C-beta reverse primer. Each CDR3 protein gets one entry after TCRdb re-called the multiplex PCR reads with MiXCR. The table shows around 20,000 distinct CDR3 sequences, with 60% to 80% occurring only once. V gave up 7 bases and J gave up 6 bases; unmatched junction bases: 11. The CDR3 contains 17 residues. CDR1 and CDR2 from the germline V gene are SGHRS and YFSETQ. Co-extracted RNA and DNA came from approximately 20-30 mg of unsorted bulk tissue. The patients presented with primary liver carcinoma, which was managed through surgical resection.

Sequenced: liver tumor tissue from sampling region 4. Indicated subset: tumor region T4, right-lateral pole. The genes are TRBV5-1 and TRBJ2-1, with TRBD2 identical over 15 bases. The receptor comes from a young woman with primary liver carcinoma and hepatitis B virus infection. The CDR3 bases are TGCGCCAGCGCCTTGGGACTAGCGGGAGGCCTGGGCAATGAGCAGTTCTTC. Translation: CASALGLAGGLGNEQFF. Supplemented by reference TRBV5-1 and TRBJ2-1, the full variable domain reads KAGVTQTPRYLIKTRGQQVTLSCSPISGHRSVSWYQQTPGQGLQFLFEYFSETQRNKGNFPGRFSGRQFSNSRSEMNVSTLELGDSALYLCASALGLAGGLGNEQFFGPGTRLTVL.